The 30 T cell receptor beta chains below were found in one sample sequenced in a study of T cell repertoires in cytomegalovirus infection. These receptors lack a known antigen. TCRdb re-analysed the reads in MiXCR, keeping a single row per CDR3 protein. The table records over 250,000 distinct CDR3 sequences, 22% of them present only once. Specimen: cultured PBMCs, collected from culture after CMV antigen stimulation. These receptors all come from a human donor in good health (CMV status not recorded). Some clones in this sample may be carry-over from other donors' samples.

The V and J genes are TRBV27 and TRBJ2-1; tentatively, D is TRBD1 or TRBD2 (5 bases each). The germline V gene has CDR1 MNHEY and CDR2 SMNVEV (reference sequence). V lost 6 bases, J lost 10 bases, and 10 bases lay in between. This CDR3 is built from 11 residues. The CDR3 here is CASRIGTEQFF. CDR3 DNA: TGTGCCAGCAGGATCGGGACGGAGCAGTTCTTC.

The CDR3 DNA reads as TGTGCCAGCAGTTACTCGAAGTCAGGGAGTAGCACAGATACGCAGTATTTT. Amino acids: CASSYSKSGSSTDTQYF. The rearrangement links TRBV6-6 to TRBJ2-3, with D perhaps matching TRBD1 or TRBD2 (5 bases each). Trimming pared 0 bases from V and 0 bases from J, leaving 13 bases between. This CDR3 spans 17 amino acids. CDR1 and CDR2 (germline): MNHNY, SVGAGI (reference sequence).

This clonotype was picked up many times. The rearrangement links TRBV7-8 to TRBJ1-5; 8 nucleotides agree with TRBD1. Germline CDR1 is SGHVS and CDR2 is FQNEAQ. This CDR3 has 15 residues. J was trimmed by 1 base and V by 4 bases; bases with no gene match: 3. The CDR3 sequence: CASSYRTGSNQPQHF. CDR3 DNA: TGTGCCAGCAGCTACCGGACAGGGAGCAATCAGCCCCAGCATTTT.

In its sample, this clonotype was seen many times. The V call is TRBV7-9, the J call TRBJ2-1; 7 bases are a match to TRBD2. V trimming: 5 bases; J trimming: 6 bases; junction bases outside the gene matches: 13. From germline, CDR1 is SEHNR and CDR2 FQNEAQ (reference sequence). The CDR3 runs 16 residues. The CDR3 protein is CASSEAGRVGVNEQFF. The DNA of the CDR3 is TGTGCCAGCAGCGAGGCAGGGAGGGTAGGAGTCAATGAGCAGTTCTTC.

V is TRBV12-3 or TRBV12-4 and J is TRBJ2-3; D is undetermined. The CDR3 totals 13 residues. Trimming cost V 11 bases and J 0 bases, with 12 bases left between them. DNA of the CDR3: TGTGCCCAAACGGGCACTAGCACAGATACGCAGTATTTT. Translated: CAQTGTSTDTQYF.

At least ten counts were recorded for this clonotype. This chain links TRBV7-2 with TRBJ2-2; TRBD2 agrees at 7 bases. CDR1 is SGHTA and CDR2 is FQGNSA in the germline V gene. This CDR3 region has 13 residues. V was clipped by 4 bases and J by 6 bases; unmatched bases: 2. CDR3 sequence: CASSYRGAGELFF. CDR3 sequence (DNA): TGTGCCAGCAGCTACCGGGGGGCCGGGGAGCTGTTTTTT.

This sequence joins TRBV19 and TRBJ2-6, with no clear D. Looked up from germline, CDR1 is LNHDA and CDR2 is SQIVND (reference sequence). Trimming shortened V by 3 bases and J by 0 bases, and 0 bases separated the two germline ends. This CDR3 contains 13 residues. The CDR3 sequence: CASSISGANVLTF. Here the CDR3 DNA reads TGTGCCAGTAGTATCTCTGGGGCCAACGTCCTGACTTTC.

J is TRBJ2-2 and V is TRBV19, with D possibly being TRBD1 or TRBD2 (5 bases each). Trimming stripped 5 bases from V and 3 bases from J, with 19 bases between. The CDR3 spans 17 residues. Germline CDR1 reads LNHDA; CDR2 reads SQIVND (reference sequence). The CDR3 DNA is TGTGCCAGTAGTTCCCCCTGGGGGTGGGGAGACACCGGGGAGCTGTTTTTT. Its translation is CASSSPWGWGDTGELFF. Full variable domain (outside the CDR3, taken from reference TRBV19 and TRBJ2-2): DGGITQSPKYLFRKEGQNVTLSCEQNLNHDAMYWYRQDPGQGLRLIYYSQIVNDFQKGDIAEGYSVSREKKESFPLTVTSAQKNPTAFYLCASSSPWGWGDTGELFFGEGSRLTVL.

The chain employs TRBV12-3 or TRBV12-4 and TRBJ2-1; D is unclear. The CDR3 sequence is 13 residues long. Trimming stripped 8 bases from V and 6 bases from J, with 14 bases between. The CDR3: CASLDTAFNEQFF. CDR3 bases: TGTGCCAGCCTTGATACGGCTTTCAATGAGCAGTTCTTC.

V is TRBV30 and J is TRBJ1-1; 7 bases are a match to TRBD1. The trim removed 3 bases at V and 9 bases at J, leaving 13 bases unmatched. Germline CDR1 is GTSNPN and CDR2 is SVGIG (reference sequence). The CDR3 extends over 14 amino acids. The CDR3 region is CAWSLTGRRTQAFF. CDR3 coding DNA: TGTGCCTGGAGCTTGACAGGGCGCCGGACTCAAGCTTTCTTT.

The table lists this clonotype with many counts. This sequence joins TRBV7-2 and TRBJ2-3; TRBD2 matches at 8 bases. After removal of 1 base from V and 0 bases from J, the junction contained 6 bases not matched to a gene. The CDR3 covers 17 residues. CDR1 is SGHTA, CDR2 FQGNSA, per germline. Here the CDR3 reads CASSLVPLAASTDTQYF. CDR3 nucleotides: TGTGCCAGCAGCTTAGTACCACTAGCGGCTAGCACAGATACGCAGTATTTT.

The rearrangement joins TRBV15 to TRBJ1-2, with unresolved D. Germline CDR1 is LNHNV and CDR2 is YYDKDF (reference sequence). Trimming took 1 base from V and 14 from J, leaving 17 bases between them. The CDR3 has 13 amino acids. The CDR3 reads CATSRVSAEARTF. The DNA of the CDR3 is TGTGCCACCAGCAGAGTATCCGCAGAGGCTAGGACCTTC.

This clonotype was picked up a small number of times. V usage is TRBV7-6 and J usage is TRBJ2-5; no reliable D call. The germline V gene encodes CDR1 SGHVS and CDR2 FNYEAQ. Trimming shortened V by 5 bases and J by 0 bases, and 4 bases separated the two germline ends. CDR3 length: 12 amino acids. The CDR3 loop reads CASSRHQETQYF. The CDR3 nucleotides are TGTGCCAGCAGCAGACACCAAGAGACCCAGTACTTC.

This clonotype occurred a few times. V is TRBV7-3 and J is TRBJ2-3; 13 bases line up with TRBD2. Germline V lookup: CDR1 SGHTA, CDR2 FQGTGA. The CDR3 totals 16 residues. The V gene end was trimmed by 5 bases and the J gene end by 2 bases; junction bases not matched to a gene: 4. This CDR3 is CASSPGTSGTTDTQYF. Here the CDR3 DNA reads TGTGCCAGCAGCCCAGGGACTAGCGGGACCACAGATACGCAGTATTTT.

This clonotype was observed at least ten times. The CDR3 sequence: CASAWWSGSSGEQYF. The DNA for the CDR3 is TGTGCCAGCGCGTGGTGGAGCGGGAGCTCGGGGGAGCAGTACTTC. The genes are TRBV7-2 and TRBJ2-7; 8 nucleotides match TRBD2. CDR1 is SGHTA, CDR2 FQGNSA, per germline. CDR3 length: 15 residues. V lost 8 bases and J lost 7; bases outside the gene matches: 16. Supplemented by reference TRBV7-2 and TRBJ2-7, the full variable domain reads GAGVSQSPSNKVTEKGKDVELRCDPISGHTALYWYRQSLGQGLEFLIYFQGNSAPDKSGLPSDRFSAERTGGSVSTLTIQRTQQEDSAVYLCASAWWSGSSGEQYFGPGTRLTVT.

V and J are TRBV20-1 and TRBJ2-7; 9 nucleotides align to TRBD2. V lost 5 bases and J lost 3; bases outside the gene matches: 8. The length of the CDR3 is 14 residues. Germline loops: CDR1 DFQATT, CDR2 SNEGSKA (reference sequence). The CDR3 DNA sequence: TGCAGTGCTGAGACTAGCGGAGGTAGCTACGAGCAGTACTTC. This translates into CSAETSGGSYEQYF.

There are a few counts of this clonotype. The chain couples TRBV7-9 to TRBJ2-5, with 11 nucleotides matching TRBD1. The V gene's germline CDR1 is SEHNR and CDR2 FQNEAQ (reference sequence). The V segment lost 5 bases and the J segment 4 bases; nucleotides outside the gene matches: 9. The CDR3 runs to 16 residues. The CDR3 loop reads CASSRSGTGGRETQYF. Written as DNA, the CDR3 is TGTGCCAGCAGCCGATCCGGGACAGGGGGAAGAGAGACCCAGTACTTC.

CDR3: CASTGGTSSYNEQFF. The CDR3 nucleotides read TGTGCCAGTACGGGCGGTACAAGCTCCTACAATGAGCAGTTCTTC. V is TRBV19 and J is TRBJ2-1; D unresolved. V lost 7 bases, J lost 0 bases, and 13 bases lay in between. Germline V gene data show CDR1 as LNHDA and CDR2 as SQIVND (reference sequence). The CDR3 sequence is 15 residues long.

This rearrangement joins TRBV10-3 to TRBJ1-3; D is uncertain. Germline lookup yields CDR1 ENHRY and CDR2 SYGVKD. V was trimmed by 7 bases and J by 2 bases, leaving 15 bases between them. The CDR3 loop spans 15 amino acids. DNA of the CDR3: TGTGCCATCACCCTGAACCCAACAGCTGGAAACACCATATATTTT. It is translated as CAITLNPTAGNTIYF.

The rearrangement joins TRBV7-9 to TRBJ2-5; D is perhaps TRBD2 (6 bases). This CDR3 comprises 15 residues. Trimming took off 3 bases at V and 2 bases at J, with 13 bases between the two ends. Germline CDR1 is SEHNR and CDR2 is FQNEAQ (reference sequence). The CDR3 region has the DNA TGTGCCAGCAGCTTGATAGCGGCCTTTCAAGAGACCCAGTACTTC. Its protein is CASSLIAAFQETQYF.

This clonotype was counted at least ten times. The chain couples TRBV6-6 to TRBJ1-2, with a weak D call TRBD1 (5 bases). In germline, CDR1 is MNHNY, CDR2 SVGAGI (reference sequence). V was pared by 4 bases and J by 4 bases, with 10 bases between. The length of the CDR3 is 13 residues. The CDR3 sequence: CASSSGHLYGYTF. CDR3 in DNA: TGTGCCAGCAGTTCAGGACACCTCTATGGCTACACCTTC.

This clonotype turned up a few times. The chain's CDR3 is CASSSRQLSNQPQHF. The CDR3 bases are TGTGCCAGCAGTTCAAGACAGCTTAGCAATCAGCCCCAGCATTTT. The chain uses TRBV5-8 and TRBJ1-5; TRBD1 is a possible D gene (5 bases). Germline V gives CDR1 SGHTS, CDR2 YDEGEE. Trimming removed 5 bases from V and 0 bases from J, with 12 bases in between. This CDR3 comprises 15 residues.

The chain employs TRBV20-1 and TRBJ2-4; unclear D gene. The CDR3 is 12 residues long. The V gene lost 1 base and the J gene lost 6 bases, with 7 bases spanning the gap. From germline, CDR1 is DFQATT and CDR2 SNEGSKA (reference sequence). This chain's CDR3 is CSARGGINIQYF. The DNA for the CDR3 is TGCAGTGCTAGAGGAGGAATAAACATTCAGTACTTC.

This clonotype has a handful of counts. The chain uses TRBV12-5 and TRBJ1-2; D might be TRBD1 (5 bases). V lost 6 bases, J lost 0 bases, and 11 bases lay in between. In germline, CDR1 is LGHNT, CDR2 FRNRAP. The CDR3 has 14 amino acids. CDR3 nucleotides: TGTGCTAGTGGCCCGGCGGGACCTAACTATGGCTACACCTTC. Its protein is CASGPAGPNYGYTF.

This chain joins TRBV6-5 and TRBJ1-2, with D tentatively TRBD1 (5 bases). CDR1 and CDR2 from the germline V gene are MNHEY and SVGAGI. CDR3 length: 13 residues. V was cut by 6 bases and J by 4 bases, with 12 bases left in between. CDR3 sequence (DNA): TGTGCCAGCAGCCTCATCGACAGCTATGGCTACACCTTC. Protein product: CASSLIDSYGYTF.

This rearrangement joins TRBV6-6 to TRBJ2-5; D possibly uses TRBD1 or TRBD2 (5 bases each). Germline V gives CDR1 MNHNY, CDR2 SVGAGI (reference sequence). This CDR3 is 14 amino acids long. V shed 8 bases and J shed 4 bases, with 17 bases lying between them. CDR3 nucleotides: TGTGCCAGCGGTATCGGGGCAGGGCGAGAGACCCAGTACTTC. This gives the protein CASGIGAGRETQYF.

This clonotype showed up many times. The chain uses TRBV7-9 and TRBJ1-4; D ambiguous. Germline V gene data show CDR1 as SEHNR and CDR2 as FQNEAQ (reference sequence). The length of the CDR3 is 13 residues. Between the trimmed V and J ends, which lost 5 bases and 3 bases, there was a span of 7 bases. The CDR3 protein is CASSRASNEKLFF. For the CDR3, the DNA is TGTGCCAGCAGCCGGGCCTCTAATGAAAAACTGTTTTTT.

The chain recombines TRBV19 with TRBJ1-6, with a possible D match to TRBD1 (6 bases). Trimming shortened V by 2 bases and J by 5 bases, and 22 bases separated the two germline ends. The CDR3 consists of 19 residues. Germline lookup yields CDR1 LNHDA and CDR2 SQIVND (reference sequence). The DNA of the CDR3 is TGTGCCAGTAGTATAACCCACTCAGGGGCCCGCCGGGATAATTCACCCCTCCACTTT. Protein product: CASSITHSGARRDNSPLHF.

This clonotype was counted between two and nine times. This sequence joins TRBV27 and TRBJ2-5; TRBD2 matches 7 bases. Germline CDR1 is MNHEY and CDR2 is SMNVEV (reference sequence). This CDR3 has 14 residues. J gave up 4 bases and V 6 bases, and 8 bases lay outside the gene matches. CDR3 DNA sequence: TGTGCCAGCAGCCAACTAGCGATTGGAGAGACCCAGTACTTC. It yields the protein CASSQLAIGETQYF.

The chain uses TRBV20-1 and TRBJ1-2, with 7 positions matching TRBD1. V shed 1 base, J shed 2 bases, and the junction held 10 bases outside the gene matches. The germline V gene has CDR1 DFQATT and CDR2 SNEGSKA (reference sequence). The CDR3 sequence is 16 residues long. CDR3 region: CSARGNRQGRNYGYTF. Written as DNA, the CDR3 is TGCAGTGCTAGAGGGAATAGACAGGGAAGGAACTATGGCTACACCTTC.